This entry lists 12 T cell receptor beta chains sequenced from one sample in a study of blood T cell repertoires in COVID-19. Sequencing used immunoSEQ multiplex PCR; TCRdb keeps in-frame clones, though not all of them. The sample contains 470,000 or so clones, 80% to 90% of which appear only once. Input material: peripheral blood. The receptor source for this set is a woman in her 30s with acute or convalescent COVID-19.

The chain uses TRBV9 and TRBJ1-2, with D perhaps matching TRBD1 (5 bases). The CDR3 totals 14 residues. With 0 bases removed from V and 4 bases from J, the gap between germline ends came to 10 bases. Germline-derived CDR1 and CDR2 are SGDLS and YYNGEE. The chain's CDR3 is CASSVATVPYGYTF. For the CDR3, the DNA is TGTGCCAGCAGCGTAGCGACAGTGCCCTATGGCTACACCTTC.

The chain uses TRBV11-2 and TRBJ2-2; TRBD1 matches 7 bases. V lost 5 bases to trimming and J lost 5 bases; unmatched junction nucleotides: 17. The CDR3 runs to 18 residues. Looked up from germline, CDR1 is SGHAT and CDR2 is FQNNGV. The CDR3 reads CASSPHDRDELRTGELFF. The CDR3 bases are TGTGCCAGCAGCCCCCATGACAGGGACGAACTAAGAACCGGGGAGCTGTTTTTT.

The rearrangement links TRBV30 to TRBJ2-7; D ambiguous. Trimming stripped 1 base from V and 4 bases from J, with 8 bases between. Germline V CDR1 and CDR2: GTSNPN, SVGIG (reference sequence). This CDR3 comprises 12 residues. The CDR3 bases are TGTGCCTGGAGTGGTGGAGTGTACGAGCAGTACTTC. Encoded protein: CAWSGGVYEQYF.

The J gene is TRBJ2-5, the V gene TRBV30, with TRBD1 as a possible D gene (6 bases). Germline CDR1 is GTSNPN and CDR2 is SVGIG (reference sequence). Trimming removed 0 bases at V and 0 bases at J, with 17 bases between. The CDR3 extends over 17 amino acids. CDR3 protein: CAWSVKTRDTYQETQYF. The CDR3 DNA is TGTGCCTGGAGTGTAAAGACCCGGGACACATACCAAGAGACCCAGTACTTC. The full variable domain, completed using reference TRBV30 and TRBJ2-5, is SQTIHQWPATLVQPVGSPLSLECTVEGTSNPNLYWYRQAAGRGLQLLFYSVGIGQISSEVPQNLSASRPQDRQFILSSKKLLLSDSGFYLCAWSVKTRDTYQETQYFGPGTRLLVL.

The chain joins TRBV18 to TRBJ1-3; 11 bases are a match to TRBD1. V was clipped by 6 bases and J by 0 bases; unmatched bases: 10. The CDR3 is made up of 18 amino acids. Germline loops: CDR1 KGHSH, CDR2 LQKENI. The CDR3 DNA reads TGTGCCAGCTCGCCTTTCGGACAGGGGGCGAGCTCTGGAAACACCATATATTTT. Amino acid sequence: CASSPFGQGASSGNTIYF.

The J gene is TRBJ2-2, the V gene TRBV3-1 (or the pseudogene TRBV3-2); 8 nucleotides line up with TRBD2. The CDR3 is 19 amino acids. Unmatched junction bases numbered 17, after V lost 4 bases and J lost 4 bases. Germline V gene data show CDR1 as LGHDT and CDR2 as YNNKEL (reference sequence). DNA for the CDR3: TGTGCCAGCAGCCCCTACGCACTCGGGGGGGGGCTCGGCACCGGGGAGCTGTTTTTT. It yields the protein CASSPYALGGGLGTGELFF.

The chain is built from TRBV4-1 and TRBJ1-5; possibly TRBD1 for D (6 bases). Germline V lookup: CDR1 MGHRA, CDR2 YSYEKL. The V end was cut by 0 bases, the J end by 7 bases, with 13 bases between. The length of the CDR3 is 15 residues. The CDR3, as DNA: TGCGCCAGCAGCCAAGACAGGGGCCGAGGGCAGCCCCAGCATTTT. It encodes CASSQDRGRGQPQHF.

The rearrangement links TRBV30 to TRBJ2-3; 7 positions match TRBD2. Germline loops: CDR1 GTSNPN, CDR2 SVGIG (reference sequence). The ends lost 2 bases at V and 4 bases at J; junction bases unmatched: 0. This CDR3 is 12 amino acids long. The CDR3 region has the DNA TGTGCCTGGAGTACTAGCGCAGATACGCAGTATTTT. Amino acids: CAWSTSADTQYF.

The chain combines TRBV15 with TRBJ2-3; D is perhaps TRBD1 (6 bases). Germline V gene lookup returns CDR1 LNHNV and CDR2 YYDKDF (reference sequence). The CDR3 is made up of 17 amino acids. V was shortened by 3 bases and J by 0 bases, with 16 bases between the two germline ends. CDR3 in amino acids: CATSSRTATDSTDTQYF. The CDR3 nucleotides are TGTGCCACCAGCAGTAGGACAGCTACAGACAGCACAGATACGCAGTATTTT.

The V and J genes are TRBV28 and TRBJ1-1, with D tentatively TRBD1 (5 bases). Germline V gives CDR1 MDHEN, CDR2 SYDVKM. Trimming took 7 bases from V and 3 from J, leaving 9 bases between them. The CDR3 runs 12 residues. DNA for the CDR3: TGTGCCAGCATACGGGGGTACACTGAAGCTTTCTTT. This gives the protein CASIRGYTEAFF.

This chain joins TRBV29-1 and TRBJ2-5; 7 nucleotides agree with TRBD1. V trimming: 3 bases; J trimming: 2 bases; junction bases outside the gene matches: 3. This CDR3 spans 13 amino acids. Germline CDR1 reads SQVTM; CDR2 reads ANQGSEA. The CDR3 protein is CSVDRTGQETQYF. The CDR3 DNA reads as TGCAGCGTTGACAGGACAGGACAAGAGACCCAGTACTTC.

This clone was recorded only once. The V and J genes are TRBV27 and TRBJ1-5; D ambiguous. CDR1 and CDR2 from the germline V gene are MNHEY and SMNVEV (reference sequence). The V end lost 2 bases, the J end lost 2 bases, and 7 bases lay between the germline ends. This CDR3 is 14 amino acids long. CDR3 DNA: TGTGCCAGCAGTTTAATCGGGGGCAATCAGCCCCAGCATTTT. Encoded protein: CASSLIGGNQPQHF.